These 27 T cell receptor beta chains were sequenced from one sample in a study of beta chain features in type 1 diabetes. Overall study findings and caveats: Moderately but significantly shorter TCRB CDR3s were found in Type 1 diabetes patients in all four CD4+ subsets.

Of the isolated RNA, all was reverse transcribed, and so the sequenced material was expressed TCRB transcripts. TCRdb's table, derived via immunoSEQ multiplex PCR, lists solely in-frame clones and lacks some. The repertoire consists of 500,000 to 800,000 clones, with 12% occurring once and the leading ten covering around 0.12%. These receptors' antigens are unknown. Sequencing was done on a sample of naive CD4+ T cells from blood. Source of these receptors: a man aged 25-45 years with type 1 diabetes.

This sequence joins TRBV29-1 and TRBJ2-6; no definite D call. V lost 6 bases and J lost 1, with 10 bases in between. Germline CDR1 SQVTM, CDR2 ANQGSEA. The CDR3 loop spans 14 amino acids. CDR3 nucleotides: TGCAGCGTGGTTTCCACTTCTGGGGCCAACGTCCTGACTTTC. Amino acids: CSVVSTSGANVLTF. Full variable domain (outside the CDR3, taken from reference TRBV29-1 and TRBJ2-6): SAVISQKPSRDICQRGTSLTIQCQVDSQVTMMFWYRQQPGQSLTLIATANQGSEATYESGFVIDKFPISRPNLTFSTLTVSNMSPEDSSIYLCSVVSTSGANVLTFGAGSRLTVL.

This clone has a handful of counts. V is TRBV11-2 and J is TRBJ1-2; the D is unclear. This CDR3 is 14 amino acids long. V lost 7 bases and J 4 bases, leaving 16 bases between the germline ends. Per germline, CDR1 SGHAT and CDR2 FQNNGV. CDR3 bases: TGTGCCAGCACCTTCTATGAGAACGCCTATGGCTACACCTTC. Translating it yields CASTFYENAYGYTF.

This clone has only a few counts. The gene calls are TRBV29-1 and TRBJ1-2, with 10 positions matching TRBD1. The trim removed 5 bases at V and 0 bases at J, leaving 6 bases unmatched. The CDR3 contains 15 residues. CDR1 and CDR2 from the germline V gene are SQVTM and ANQGSEA. CDR3 DNA sequence: TGCAGCGTTCCGGGACAGGGGACGCCTAACTATGGCTACACCTTC. Protein sequence: CSVPGQGTPNYGYTF.

The chain is built from TRBV4-1 and TRBJ1-2; D gene unclear. Between the trimmed V and J ends, which lost 3 bases and 2 bases, there was a span of 16 bases. Germline values: CDR1 MGHRA, CDR2 YSYEKL. This CDR3 is built from 16 residues. CDR3 region: CASSHPGKQINYGYTF. Written as DNA, the CDR3 is TGCGCCAGCAGCCATCCGGGGAAGCAGATAAACTATGGCTACACCTTC.

This chain joins TRBV6-5 and TRBJ1-1; TRBD1 matches 7 bases. Germline values: CDR1 MNHEY, CDR2 SVGAGI. There are 15 residues in the CDR3. V lost 0 bases to trimming and J lost 3 bases; unmatched junction nucleotides: 4. The CDR3 reads CASSYSKGAHTEAFF. The CDR3 DNA is TGTGCCAGCAGTTACTCGAAGGGGGCGCACACTGAAGCTTTCTTT.

The chain carries TRBV19 and TRBJ2-3; D possibly matches TRBD1 or TRBD2 (6 bases each). This CDR3 has 16 amino acids. V was pared by 5 bases and J by 2 bases, with 17 bases between. CDR1 LNHDA and CDR2 SQIVND come from the germline V gene (reference sequence). This CDR3 is CASSVGNRDFTDTQYF. The CDR3 nucleotides read TGTGCCAGTAGTGTAGGGAACAGGGACTTCACAGATACGCAGTATTTT.

V usage is TRBV7-9 and J usage is TRBJ2-3, with 8 bases aligning to TRBD1. CDR3 size: 15 residues. Germline values: CDR1 SEHNR, CDR2 FQNEAQ (reference sequence). V lost 5 bases, J lost 3 bases, and 7 bases stayed unmatched. The CDR3 DNA reads TGTGCCAGCAGCCCGACAGGGGCCGGGACAGATACGCAGTATTTT. This translates into CASSPTGAGTDTQYF.

This chain's CDR3 is CASSRGVAGYNEQFF. Written as DNA, the CDR3 is TGTGCCAGCAGCCGAGGGGTAGCGGGCTACAATGAGCAGTTCTTC. The rearrangement links TRBV5-8 to TRBJ2-1; 7 positions agree with TRBD2. CDR3 size: 15 residues. Trimming at V came to 4 bases and at J to 3 bases, leaving 7 bases not matched to a gene. CDR1 is SGHTS, CDR2 YDEGEE, per germline.

This clone occurred a few times. This chain joins TRBV7-2 and TRBJ1-1; D perhaps matches TRBD1 (6 bases). Germline CDR1 is SGHTA and CDR2 is FQGNSA. With 4 bases removed from V and 4 bases from J, the gap between germline ends came to 13 bases. The CDR3 is made up of 14 amino acids. In DNA form, the CDR3 reads TGTGCCAGCAGCTGGCGACAGGCCGGCACTGAAGCTTTCTTT. This sequence encodes CASSWRQAGTEAFF.

As regards this clone: This may be a read error: a much more frequent sequence differs by one nucleotide. The genes are TRBV18 and TRBJ2-7, with TRBD1 as a possible D gene (6 bases). This CDR3 region has 13 residues. The germline gives CDR1 KGHSH, CDR2 LQKENI. Between the trimmed V and J ends, which lost 3 bases and 4 bases, there was a span of 10 bases. CDR3 region: CASSPGTKYEQYF. Here the CDR3 DNA reads TGTGCCAGCTCACCCGGGACAAAATACGAGCAGTACTTC.

This clone was detected a few times. The chain uses TRBV11-3 and TRBJ2-1; D is perhaps TRBD2 (5 bases). V was trimmed by 5 bases and J by 7 bases, leaving 15 bases between them. The CDR3 is made up of 14 amino acids. CDR1 SGHNT and CDR2 YENEEA come from the germline V gene. The CDR3 DNA is TGTGCCAGCAGCCTAACCATCGGGGAAAATGAGCAGTTCTTC. It is translated as CASSLTIGENEQFF.

This clone was counted a few times. The chain couples TRBV7-9 to TRBJ2-7, with D perhaps TRBD1 (6 bases). The V end lost 4 bases, the J end lost 4 bases, and 17 bases lay between the germline ends. The V gene's germline CDR1 is SEHNR and CDR2 FQNEAQ (reference sequence). The CDR3 sequence is 15 residues long. CDR3 in amino acids: CASSSRDTLEYEQYF. For the CDR3, the DNA is TGTGCCAGCAGCTCTCGGGACACTTTAGAATACGAGCAGTACTTC.

As DNA, the CDR3 is TGTGCCAGCAGCTTGACTAGCGGGGGCTACAATGAGCAGTTCTTC. Protein product: CASSLTSGGYNEQFF. The V call is TRBV5-6, the J call TRBJ2-1; TRBD2 matches at 11 bases. Looked up from germline, CDR1 is SGHDT and CDR2 is YYEEEE. The V segment lost 1 base and the J segment 3 bases; nucleotides outside the gene matches: 0. The CDR3 sequence is 15 residues long.

This clone turned up a few times. The genes are TRBV7-9 and TRBJ2-7; 8 bases line up with TRBD1. The CDR3 runs 13 residues. Germline assignment: CDR1 SEHNR and CDR2 FQNEAQ (reference sequence). J gave up 6 bases and V 4 bases, and 5 bases lay outside the gene matches. CDR3 loop: CASSSITGGEQYF. CDR3 DNA: TGTGCCAGCAGCTCAATAACAGGGGGCGAGCAGTACTTC.

This clone appeared a few times. V and J are TRBV23-1 and TRBJ2-5; D gene ambiguous. TRBV23-1 is an open reading frame whose function is uncertain. The germline V and J ends were trimmed by 1 base and 0 bases, with 6 bases remaining between them. The CDR3 contains 14 residues. CDR3 amino acids: CASSQLGYQETQYF. In nucleotides, the CDR3 is TGCGCCAGCAGTCAATTGGGATACCAAGAGACCCAGTACTTC.

This clone showed up just a few times. The chain carries TRBV5-1 and TRBJ2-3; perhaps TRBD1 as D (6 bases). Germline values: CDR1 SGHRS, CDR2 YFSETQ. The CDR3 loop spans 16 amino acids. V shed 4 bases and J shed 0 bases, with 15 bases lying between them. The CDR3 DNA reads as TGCGCCAGCAGCCCTGGTTTGGGGGCAAGCACAGATACGCAGTATTTT. Translated, it gives CASSPGLGASTDTQYF.

This clone has only a few counts. The rearrangement uses TRBV29-1 and TRBJ2-2, with TRBD1 identical over 7 bases. The CDR3 covers 15 residues. The V gene end was trimmed by 4 bases and the J gene end by 4 bases; junction bases not matched to a gene: 9. The germline V gene has CDR1 SQVTM and CDR2 ANQGSEA. CDR3 in DNA: TGCAGCGTTGGGGACAGAGCCACGAGCACCGGGGAGCTGTTTTTT. It specifies CSVGDRATSTGELFF.

The V call is TRBV30, the J call TRBJ2-3; D is ambiguous. Between the trimmed V and J ends, which lost 6 bases and 2 bases, there was a span of 6 bases. The germline gives CDR1 GTSNPN, CDR2 SVGIG (reference sequence). The CDR3 covers 11 residues. This chain's CDR3 is CACKNTDTQYF. The CDR3 region has the DNA TGTGCCTGTAAGAACACAGATACGCAGTATTTT.

This clone was recorded a few times. Other DNA sequences in this specimen translate into the identical CDR3. The rearrangement links TRBV28 to TRBJ2-3, with 7 bases lining up with TRBD2. CDR3 length: 14 residues. Germline CDR1 reads MDHEN; CDR2 reads SYDVKM. The V segment lost 3 bases and the J segment 6 bases; nucleotides outside the gene matches: 6. The CDR3 bases are TGTGCCAGCAGTTTGACGGGGGGACCGGATACGCAGTATTTT. It translates to CASSLTGGPDTQYF.

The J gene is TRBJ2-3, the V gene TRBV2, with no clear D. The CDR3 spans 16 residues. Per the germline V gene, CDR1 is SNHLY and CDR2 is FYNNEI. V lost 5 bases and J 0 bases, leaving 15 bases between the germline ends. CDR3 region: CASSYTRLESTDTQYF. CDR3 DNA: TGTGCCAGCAGTTATACCCGACTGGAAAGCACAGATACGCAGTATTTT.

The sample holds a few counts of this clone. The chain is built from TRBV9 and TRBJ2-1; 8 bases fit TRBD2. The CDR3 has 16 residues. The V segment lost 2 bases and the J segment 8 bases; nucleotides outside the gene matches: 12. Germline-derived CDR1 and CDR2 are SGDLS and YYNGEE. CDR3 residues: CASSVRASGRSYEQFF. DNA of the CDR3: TGTGCCAGCAGCGTCCGAGCTAGCGGGCGTAGTTATGAGCAGTTCTTC.

This clone was seen only a few times. This sequence joins TRBV2 and TRBJ1-1; D is undetermined. Germline V CDR1 and CDR2: SNHLY, FYNNEI. The CDR3 is 13 residues long. Trimming cost V 6 bases and J 3 bases, with 11 bases left between them. CDR3 coding DNA: TGTGCCAGCAGGGAAAATGGTGACACTGAAGCTTTCTTT. This encodes CASRENGDTEAFF.

Only a few counts were recorded for this clone. The CDR3, as DNA: TGTGCCTGGACCAGGGGAAACACCGGGGAGCTGTTTTTT. It encodes CAWTRGNTGELFF. The chain recombines TRBV30 with TRBJ2-2; weak D call: TRBD1 (6 bases). The V gene's germline CDR1 is GTSNPN and CDR2 SVGIG (reference sequence). Deletions cut 4 bases from V and 2 bases from J, with 8 bases between. The CDR3 runs to 13 residues.

The chain's CDR3 is CASSPPPGQGNEQYF. DNA for the CDR3: TGTGCCAGCAGCCCCCCCCCGGGACAGGGTAACGAGCAGTACTTC. V usage is TRBV7-9 and J usage is TRBJ2-7; 9 bases are a match to TRBD1. There are 15 residues in the CDR3. CDR1 and CDR2 (germline): SEHNR, FQNEAQ (reference sequence). With V trimmed by 5 bases and J by 5 bases, 10 bases remained unmatched.

The rearrangement uses TRBV7-9 and TRBJ1-1, with TRBD1 matching over 9 bases. Germline CDR1 and CDR2: SEHNR and FQNEAQ (reference sequence). The CDR3 totals 13 residues. J gave up 5 bases and V 8 bases, and 6 bases lay outside the gene matches. As DNA, the CDR3 is TGTGCCAGCTCTTGGACAGGGGAGACTGAAGCTTTCTTT. Protein: CASSWTGETEAFF.

This clone appeared a few times. This rearrangement joins TRBV7-9 to TRBJ1-1; D is unclear. This CDR3 comprises 14 residues. CDR1 is SEHNR and CDR2 is FQNEAQ in the germline V gene (reference sequence). V lost 3 bases to trimming and J lost 4 bases, with 12 bases between them. The CDR3 loop is CASSLESEGTEAFF. CDR3 nucleotides: TGTGCCAGCAGCTTGGAATCGGAGGGCACTGAAGCTTTCTTT.

This clone has just a few counts. The J gene is TRBJ1-6, the V gene TRBV19, with D maybe TRBD1 (6 bases). This CDR3 contains 13 residues. V lost 8 bases and J 7 bases, leaving 12 bases between the germline ends. Germline CDR1 is LNHDA and CDR2 is SQIVND (reference sequence). For the CDR3, the DNA is TGTGCCAGTCTCCAAGGGGGAAATTCACCCCTCCACTTT. The encoded protein is CASLQGGNSPLHF.